This T cell receptor beta chain was captured in a study of CD8 T cells in Susac syndrome. Reverse transcription of roughly 0.45 to 1 ug RNA used random hexamers. An immunoSEQ multiplex PCR generated amplified TCR beta CDR3 products spanning 54 Vbeta and 13 Jbeta. Each CDR3 protein gets one entry after TCRdb re-called the immunoSEQ multiplex PCR reads with MiXCR. The sample yields a few hundred thousand distinct CDR3 sequences, 95% seen once. Per germline, CDR1 SGHRS and CDR2 YFSETQ. V gave up 2 bases and J gave up 0 bases, with 9 bases separating them. The CDR3 is 14 amino acids. The multiple sclerosis controls comprised treatment-naive patients whose relapsing-remitting disease was stable or active.

This receptor was identified in a human donor with multiple sclerosis. The V and J genes are TRBV5-1 and TRBJ2-7; D is undetermined. The sequenced material came from CD4+ T cells from PBMCs. The CDR3 region is CASSFRPNSYEQYF. CDR3 coding DNA: TGCGCCAGCAGCTTTAGACCGAACTCCTACGAGCAGTACTTC.